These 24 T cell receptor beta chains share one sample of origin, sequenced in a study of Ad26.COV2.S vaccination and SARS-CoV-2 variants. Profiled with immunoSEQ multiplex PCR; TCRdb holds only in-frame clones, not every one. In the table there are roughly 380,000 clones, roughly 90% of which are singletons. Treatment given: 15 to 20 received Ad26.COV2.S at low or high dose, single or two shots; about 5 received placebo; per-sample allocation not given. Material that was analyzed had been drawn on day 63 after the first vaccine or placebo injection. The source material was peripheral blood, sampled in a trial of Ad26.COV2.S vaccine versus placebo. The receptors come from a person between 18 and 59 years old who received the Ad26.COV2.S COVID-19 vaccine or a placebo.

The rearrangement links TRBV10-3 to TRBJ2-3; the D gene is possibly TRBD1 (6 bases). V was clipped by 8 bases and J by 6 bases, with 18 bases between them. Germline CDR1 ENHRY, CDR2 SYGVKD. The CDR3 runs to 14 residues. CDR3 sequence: CAIGGSGVPDTQYF. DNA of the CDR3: TGTGCCATCGGGGGCAGCGGAGTACCTGATACGCAGTATTTT.

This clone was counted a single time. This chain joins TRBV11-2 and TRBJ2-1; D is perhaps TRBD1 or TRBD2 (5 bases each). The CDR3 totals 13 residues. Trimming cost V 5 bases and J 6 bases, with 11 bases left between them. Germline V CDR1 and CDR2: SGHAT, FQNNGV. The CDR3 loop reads CASSRGRLNEQFF. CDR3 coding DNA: TGTGCCAGCAGCCGGGGCAGGCTCAATGAGCAGTTCTTC.

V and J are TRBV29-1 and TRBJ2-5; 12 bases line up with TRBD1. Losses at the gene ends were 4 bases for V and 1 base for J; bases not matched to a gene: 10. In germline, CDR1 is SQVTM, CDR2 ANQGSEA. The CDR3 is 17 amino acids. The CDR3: CSVGGQGAPIPQETQYF. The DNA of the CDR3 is TGCAGCGTTGGGGGACAGGGGGCCCCTATCCCCCAAGAGACCCAGTACTTC.

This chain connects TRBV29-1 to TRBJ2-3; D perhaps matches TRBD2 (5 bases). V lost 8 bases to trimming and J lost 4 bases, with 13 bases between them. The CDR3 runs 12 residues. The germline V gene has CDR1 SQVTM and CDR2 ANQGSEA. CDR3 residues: CSPRGPADTQYF. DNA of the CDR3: TGCAGCCCCAGAGGGCCGGCAGATACGCAGTATTTT.

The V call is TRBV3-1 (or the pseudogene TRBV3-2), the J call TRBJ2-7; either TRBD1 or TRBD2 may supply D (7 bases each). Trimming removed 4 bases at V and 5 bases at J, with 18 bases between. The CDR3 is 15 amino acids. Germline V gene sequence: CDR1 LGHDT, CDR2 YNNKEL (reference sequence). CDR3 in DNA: TGTGCCAGCAGCCGGGGGAGGGGGCGCAACGACGAGCAGTACTTC. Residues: CASSRGRGRNDEQYF.

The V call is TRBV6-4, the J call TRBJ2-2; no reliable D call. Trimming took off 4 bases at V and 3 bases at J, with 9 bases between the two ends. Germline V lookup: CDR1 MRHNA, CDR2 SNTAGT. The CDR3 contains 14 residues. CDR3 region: CASSAGPDTGELFF. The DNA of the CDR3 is TGTGCCAGCAGTGCAGGACCGGACACCGGGGAGCTGTTTTTT.

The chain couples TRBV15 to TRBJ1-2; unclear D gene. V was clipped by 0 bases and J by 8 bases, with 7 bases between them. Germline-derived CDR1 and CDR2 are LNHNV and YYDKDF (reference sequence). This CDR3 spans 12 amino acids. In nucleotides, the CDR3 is TGTGCCACCAGCAGAGATTTTGGGGGCTACACCTTC. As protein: CATSRDFGGYTF.

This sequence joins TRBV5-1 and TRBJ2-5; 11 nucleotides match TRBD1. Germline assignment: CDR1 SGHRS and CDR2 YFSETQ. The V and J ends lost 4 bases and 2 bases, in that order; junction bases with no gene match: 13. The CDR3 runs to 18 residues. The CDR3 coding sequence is TGCGCCAGCAGCGTTGCCCCCGGGACAGGGGGGAATCAAGAGACCCAGTACTTC. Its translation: CASSVAPGTGGNQETQYF. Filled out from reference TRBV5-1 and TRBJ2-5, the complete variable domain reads KAGVTQTPRYLIKTRGQQVTLSCSPISGHRSVSWYQQTPGQGLQFLFEYFSETQRNKGNFPGRFSGRQFSNSRSEMNVSTLELGDSALYLCASSVAPGTGGNQETQYFGPGTRLLVL.

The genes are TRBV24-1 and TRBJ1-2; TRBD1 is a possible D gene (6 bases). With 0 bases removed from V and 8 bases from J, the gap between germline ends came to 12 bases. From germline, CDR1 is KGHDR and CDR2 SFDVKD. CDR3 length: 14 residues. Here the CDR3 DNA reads TGTGCCACCAGTGATTTGCGGGACATGGGAGGCTACACCTTC. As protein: CATSDLRDMGGYTF.

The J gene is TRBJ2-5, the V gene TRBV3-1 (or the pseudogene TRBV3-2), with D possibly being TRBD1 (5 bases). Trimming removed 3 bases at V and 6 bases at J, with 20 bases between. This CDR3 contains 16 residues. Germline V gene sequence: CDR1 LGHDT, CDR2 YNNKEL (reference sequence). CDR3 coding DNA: TGTGCCAGCAGCCATTGGTTTTTAGGGGCGATTAAGACCCAGTACTTC. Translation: CASSHWFLGAIKTQYF.

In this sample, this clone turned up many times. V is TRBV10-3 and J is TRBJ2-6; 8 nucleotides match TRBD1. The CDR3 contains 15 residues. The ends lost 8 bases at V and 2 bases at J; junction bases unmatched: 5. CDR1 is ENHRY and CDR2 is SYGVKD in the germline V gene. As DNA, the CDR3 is TGTGCCATCCAGGGGGCCCAGACTGGGGCCAACGTCCTGACTTTC. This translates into CAIQGAQTGANVLTF.

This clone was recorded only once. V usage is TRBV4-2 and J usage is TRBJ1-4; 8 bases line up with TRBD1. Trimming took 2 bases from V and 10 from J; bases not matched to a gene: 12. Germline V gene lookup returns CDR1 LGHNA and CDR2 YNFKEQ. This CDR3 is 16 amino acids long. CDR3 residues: CASSQQATGVGRKLFF. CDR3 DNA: TGTGCCAGCAGCCAACAAGCGACAGGGGTTGGTAGAAAACTGTTTTTT.

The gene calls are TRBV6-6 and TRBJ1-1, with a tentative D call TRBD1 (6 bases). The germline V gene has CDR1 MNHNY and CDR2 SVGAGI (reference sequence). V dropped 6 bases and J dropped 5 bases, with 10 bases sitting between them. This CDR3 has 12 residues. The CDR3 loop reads CASRRGMTEAFF. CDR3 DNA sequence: TGTGCCAGCAGAAGGGGGATGACTGAAGCTTTCTTT.

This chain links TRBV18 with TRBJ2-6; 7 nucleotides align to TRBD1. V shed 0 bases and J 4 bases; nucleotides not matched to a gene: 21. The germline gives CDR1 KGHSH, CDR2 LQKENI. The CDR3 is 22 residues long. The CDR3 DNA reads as TGTGCCAGCTCACCACCAAGGAGAAACGAGGGGGCAATAACGGGAGGGGCCAACGTCCTGACTTTC. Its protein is CASSPPRRNEGAITGGANVLTF.

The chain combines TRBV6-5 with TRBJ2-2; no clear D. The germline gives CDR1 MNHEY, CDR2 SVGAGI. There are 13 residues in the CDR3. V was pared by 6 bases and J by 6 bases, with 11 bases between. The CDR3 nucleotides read TGTGCCAGCAGCTACAGTGTATCCGGGGAGCTGTTTTTT. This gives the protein CASSYSVSGELFF.

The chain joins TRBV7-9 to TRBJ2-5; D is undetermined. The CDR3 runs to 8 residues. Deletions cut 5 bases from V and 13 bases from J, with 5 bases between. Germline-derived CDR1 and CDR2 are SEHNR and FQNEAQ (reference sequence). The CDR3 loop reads CASSLSYF. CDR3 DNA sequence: TGTGCCAGCAGCCTCTCGTACTTC.

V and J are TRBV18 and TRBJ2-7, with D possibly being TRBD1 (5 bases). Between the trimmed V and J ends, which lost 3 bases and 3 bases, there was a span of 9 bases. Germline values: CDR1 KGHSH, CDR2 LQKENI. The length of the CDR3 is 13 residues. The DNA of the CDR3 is TGTGCCAGCTCACCGCCTCAGGGCTACGAGCAGTACTTC. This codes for CASSPPQGYEQYF.

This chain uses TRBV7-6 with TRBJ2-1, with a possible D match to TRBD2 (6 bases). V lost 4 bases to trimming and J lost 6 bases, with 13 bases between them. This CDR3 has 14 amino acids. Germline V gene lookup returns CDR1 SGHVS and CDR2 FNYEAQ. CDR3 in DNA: TGTGCCAGCAGCTCGCGGGGACTTTTCAATGAGCAGTTCTTC. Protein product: CASSSRGLFNEQFF.

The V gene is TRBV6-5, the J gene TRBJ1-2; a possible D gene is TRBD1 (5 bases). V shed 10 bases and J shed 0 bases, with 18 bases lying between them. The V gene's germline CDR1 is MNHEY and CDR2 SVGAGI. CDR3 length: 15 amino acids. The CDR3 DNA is TGTGCCACAAGATATCCAGGGCGAGCTAACTATGGCTACACCTTC. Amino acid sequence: CATRYPGRANYGYTF.

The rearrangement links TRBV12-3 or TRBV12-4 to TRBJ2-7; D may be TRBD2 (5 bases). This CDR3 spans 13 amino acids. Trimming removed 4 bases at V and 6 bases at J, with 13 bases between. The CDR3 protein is CASSSTSTSEQYF. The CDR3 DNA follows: TGTGCCAGCAGTTCAACCTCCACTAGCGAGCAGTACTTC.

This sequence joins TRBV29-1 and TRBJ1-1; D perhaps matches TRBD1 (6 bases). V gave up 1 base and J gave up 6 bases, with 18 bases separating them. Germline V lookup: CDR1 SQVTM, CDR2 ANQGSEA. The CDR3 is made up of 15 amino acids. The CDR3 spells CSVEAPGGGRSEAFF. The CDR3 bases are TGCAGCGTTGAAGCCCCGGGAGGGGGAAGGTCTGAAGCTTTCTTT.

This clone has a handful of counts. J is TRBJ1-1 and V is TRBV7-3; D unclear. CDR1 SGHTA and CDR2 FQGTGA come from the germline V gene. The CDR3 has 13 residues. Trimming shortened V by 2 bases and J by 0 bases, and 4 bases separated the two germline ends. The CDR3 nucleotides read TGTGCCAGCAGCTTATACGTGAACACTGAAGCTTTCTTT. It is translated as CASSLYVNTEAFF.

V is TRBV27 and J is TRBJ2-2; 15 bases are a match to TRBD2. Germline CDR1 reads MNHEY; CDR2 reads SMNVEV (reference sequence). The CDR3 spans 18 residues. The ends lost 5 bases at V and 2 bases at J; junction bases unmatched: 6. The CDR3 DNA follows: TGTGCCAGCAGTATCCGGACTAGCGGGGGGGCCAACACCGGGGAGCTGTTTTTT. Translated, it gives CASSIRTSGGANTGELFF.

CDR3 DNA: TGTGCCAGTAGTACCGGGTCCCCTCGGGAGCAGTACTTC. Its translation is CASSTGSPREQYF. The chain employs TRBV19 and TRBJ2-7, with unresolved D. V was clipped by 4 bases and J by 7 bases, with 14 bases between them. Germline V gives CDR1 LNHDA, CDR2 SQIVND (reference sequence). The CDR3 is 13 residues long.